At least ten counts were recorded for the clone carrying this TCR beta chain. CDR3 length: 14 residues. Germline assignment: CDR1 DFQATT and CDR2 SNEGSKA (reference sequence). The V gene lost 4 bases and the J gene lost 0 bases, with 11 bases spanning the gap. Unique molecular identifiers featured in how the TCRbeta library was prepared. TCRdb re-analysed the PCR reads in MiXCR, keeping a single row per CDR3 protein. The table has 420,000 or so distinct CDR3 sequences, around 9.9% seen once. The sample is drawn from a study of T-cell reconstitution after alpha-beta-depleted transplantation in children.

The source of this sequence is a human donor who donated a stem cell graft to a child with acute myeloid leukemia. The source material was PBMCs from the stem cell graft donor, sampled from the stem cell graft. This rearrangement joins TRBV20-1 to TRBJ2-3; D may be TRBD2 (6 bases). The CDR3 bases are TGCAGTGCTAAATGGGCGGGGAGCACAGATACGCAGTATTTT. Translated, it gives CSAKWAGSTDTQYF.